One T cell receptor (beta chain) is described in this entry. The sample comes from a study of early stage breast cancer tumors. Study details: ER+/PR+/HER2- status applied to about 75% of the 16 invasive breast tumors.

The method was immunoSEQ multiplex PCR; TCRdb's version includes in-frame clones alone and lacks a portion of them. This sample has tens of thousands of clones, with around 80% found just once. This CDR3 contains 16 residues. V was pared by 4 bases and J by 5 bases, with 5 bases of the junction left unmatched. Germline V CDR1 and CDR2: SGDLS, YYNGEE. The V call is TRBV9, the J call TRBJ2-5; 16 positions agree with TRBD2. Sample: blood. This clonotype was sampled from a person in their sixties or seventies with breast cancer. The DNA of the CDR3 is TGTGCCAGCAGCCCGGGACTAGCGGGGGGGGCGGAGACCCAGTACTTC. Translation: CASSPGLAGGAETQYF.